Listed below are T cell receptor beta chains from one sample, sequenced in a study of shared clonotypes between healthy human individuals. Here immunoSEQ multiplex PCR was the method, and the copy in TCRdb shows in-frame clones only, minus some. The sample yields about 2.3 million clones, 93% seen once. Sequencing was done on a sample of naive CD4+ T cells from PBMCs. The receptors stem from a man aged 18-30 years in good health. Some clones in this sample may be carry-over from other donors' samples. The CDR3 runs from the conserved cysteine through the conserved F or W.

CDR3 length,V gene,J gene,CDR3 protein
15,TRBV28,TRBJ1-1,CASSPLPGQKTEAFF
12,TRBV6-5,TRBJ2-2,CASRAPGRELFF
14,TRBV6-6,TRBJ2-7,CASSYSRHRHEQYF
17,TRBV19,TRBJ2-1,CASSIVGTSGRNNEQFF
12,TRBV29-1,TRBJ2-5,CSAHEGAETQYF
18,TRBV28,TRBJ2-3,CASSLYLRAGGNTDTQYF
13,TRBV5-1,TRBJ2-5,CASSLVPGETQYF
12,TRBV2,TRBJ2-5,CASRRFQETQYF
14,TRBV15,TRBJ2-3,CATSRPTSTYTQYF
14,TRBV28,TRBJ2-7,CASSPGLAAYEQYF
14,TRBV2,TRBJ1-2,CASRTGTVNYGYTF
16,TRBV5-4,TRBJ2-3,CASSPAAGTGTDTQYF
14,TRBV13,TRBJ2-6,CASSFSSGANVLTF
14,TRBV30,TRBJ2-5,CAWDRSTGPGTQYF
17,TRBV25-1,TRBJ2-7,CASSGKRGLGGTIEQYF
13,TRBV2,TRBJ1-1,CASSVRGNTEAFF
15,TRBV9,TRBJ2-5,CASSTGVGPQETQYF
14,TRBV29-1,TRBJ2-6,CSVEAPSGANVLTF
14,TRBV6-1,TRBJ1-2,CASSASTGDYGYTF
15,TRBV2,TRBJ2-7,CASSEAGTGADEQYF
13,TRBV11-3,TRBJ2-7,CASSPGHPYEQYF
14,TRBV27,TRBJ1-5,CASSPLFLHQPQHF
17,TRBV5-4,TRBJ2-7,CASRPGQGLQGSYEQYF
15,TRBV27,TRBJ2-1,CASSKLAGGGHEQFF
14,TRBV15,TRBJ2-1,CATSSDPTYNEQFF
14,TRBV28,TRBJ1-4,CASSLLAGFGKLFF
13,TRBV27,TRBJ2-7,CATSSRVSYEQYF
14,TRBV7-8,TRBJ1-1,CASTPFVSDTEAFF
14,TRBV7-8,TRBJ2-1,CASSLAPPYNEQFF
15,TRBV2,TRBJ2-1,CASRAGTSGNNEQFF
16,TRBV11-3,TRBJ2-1,CASSGSREGLDNEQFF
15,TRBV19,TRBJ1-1,CASRTDRALNTEAFF
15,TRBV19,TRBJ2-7,CASSIGPSSSYEQYF
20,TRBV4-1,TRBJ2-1,CASSQDRTGTSGRAYNEQFF
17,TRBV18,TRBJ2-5,CASSPMTGVFRMETQYF
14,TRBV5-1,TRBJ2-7,CASSLDPGPYEQYF
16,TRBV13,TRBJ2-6,CASSDARSAGANVLTF
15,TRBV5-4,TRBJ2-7,CASSLVDGFKGEQYF
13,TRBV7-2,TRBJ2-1,CASSLEPFNEQFF
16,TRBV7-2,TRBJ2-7,CASSLEGLADLYEQYF
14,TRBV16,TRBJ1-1,CASSQFEMTTEAFF
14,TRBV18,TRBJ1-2,CASSPPSQGKGYTF
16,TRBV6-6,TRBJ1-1,CASSRSVGTAGTEAFF
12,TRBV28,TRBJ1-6,CASSSGNSPLHF
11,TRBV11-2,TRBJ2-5,CASSSEETQYF
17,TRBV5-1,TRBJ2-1,CASRELAGTSLYNEQFF
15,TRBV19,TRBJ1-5,CASSIGGTGDQPQHF
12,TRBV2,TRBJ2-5,CARRTAQETQYF
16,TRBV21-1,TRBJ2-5,CARQNRDRKYQETQYF
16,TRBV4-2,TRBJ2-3,CASSQALRAVIDTQYF
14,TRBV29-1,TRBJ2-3,CSATRGTGTDTQYF
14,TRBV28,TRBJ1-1,CASRRQGPNTEAFF
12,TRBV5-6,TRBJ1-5,CASSLEGQPQHF
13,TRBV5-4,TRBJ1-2,CASGKQGGGGYTF
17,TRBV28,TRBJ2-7,CASSSGTGPPLIYEQYF